The sequence of this T cell receptor beta chain was determined in a study of human versus mouse CDR3 diversity and MHC coevolution. Background on the study: immunoSEQ was reported to reach one in 200,000 T cells sensitivity. Study-wide results and caveats: Two of the three human donors had the lowest clonal inequality. In humans, T-cell selection involved several MHC II alleles.

Sequencing was performed with immunoSEQ multiplex PCR; in TCRdb, only in-frame clones are kept and a portion is missing. The data contain about 60,000 clones, approximately 94% of them singletons. Trimming took 5 bases from V and 5 from J; bases not matched to a gene: 5. The CDR3 length is 14 residues. Germline V lookup: CDR1 SNHLY, CDR2 FYNNEI. On this clone itself: Its antigen is unidentified.

Cells were CD45RO-negative CD62L-positive naive CD4 T cells sorted from PBMCs. The clonotype comes from a person aged 55 to 70 in good health. This chain connects TRBV2 to TRBJ2-3, with 9 bases lining up with TRBD1. Sequencing was carried out using naive CD4+ T cells from blood. Indicated subset: CD45RO-negative CD62L-positive naive CD4 T cells. The CDR3 here is CASSYGTGLDTQYF. The CDR3 bases are TGTGCCAGCAGTTACGGGACAGGGTTAGATACGCAGTATTTT.